One sample yielded the 27 T cell receptor beta chains listed below, sequenced in a study of T cells in localized non-small cell lung cancer. The method was immunoSEQ multiplex PCR; TCRdb's version includes in-frame clones alone and lacks a portion of them. Of 70,000 to 75,000 clones listed, roughly 84% were seen once; the top ten hold around 1.3%. The input for sequencing was peripheral blood, taken before any cancer treatment. The receptors derive from a female donor over 55 with stage I lung adenocarcinoma.

This clone appeared a single time. This chain connects TRBV10-3 to TRBJ2-3, with TRBD1 identical over 11 bases. Per the germline V gene, CDR1 is ENHRY and CDR2 is SYGVKD. The CDR3 covers 14 residues. The J segment lost 6 bases and the V segment lost 6 bases, leaving 5 bases of the junction unmatched. CDR3: CAISKGQGADTQYF. The CDR3 nucleotides read TGTGCCATCAGCAAAGGACAGGGGGCCGATACGCAGTATTTT.

The genes are TRBV7-2 and TRBJ2-3, with 15 bases matching TRBD2. The CDR3 is 17 amino acids. Trimming took 1 base from V and 5 from J; bases not matched to a gene: 4. Per germline, CDR1 SGHTA and CDR2 FQGNSA. The CDR3 DNA sequence: TGTGCCAGCAGCTTAGGGACTAGCGGGGGGGCCCTAGATACGCAGTATTTT. Translation: CASSLGTSGGALDTQYF.

A few counts support this clone. The V gene is TRBV28, the J gene TRBJ2-2, with 8 bases identical to TRBD2. V trimming: 5 bases; J trimming: 6 bases; junction bases outside the gene matches: 8. Germline V gives CDR1 MDHEN, CDR2 SYDVKM. The CDR3 runs 15 residues. The CDR3 nucleotides read TGTGCCAGCAGTAGCCCGGGACTAGAGGCCGGGGAGCTGTTTTTT. Amino acids: CASSSPGLEAGELFF.

The DNA of the CDR3 is TGTGCCAGCAGCCCCGACGGGATCGTCAATTCACCCCTCCACTTT. Translated, it gives CASSPDGIVNSPLHF. The chain carries TRBV27 and TRBJ1-6; the D is unclear. V lost 6 bases and J 7 bases, leaving 16 bases between the germline ends. Germline V lookup: CDR1 MNHEY, CDR2 SMNVEV (reference sequence). CDR3 length equals 15 residues.

The rearrangement links TRBV2 to TRBJ2-5, with D perhaps matching TRBD1 (6 bases). CDR1 SNHLY and CDR2 FYNNEI come from the germline V gene. Deletions cut 4 bases from V and 3 bases from J, with 12 bases between. The CDR3 contains 14 residues. In nucleotides, the CDR3 is TGTGCCAGCAGTGGACAGGCGCGGAAAGAGACCCAGTACTTC. Protein product: CASSGQARKETQYF.

In the case of this clone: This CDR3 is also generated by other DNA sequences in the sample. The chain employs TRBV2 and TRBJ1-1; 8 nucleotides agree with TRBD1. CDR1 and CDR2 from the germline V gene are SNHLY and FYNNEI. This CDR3 has 13 amino acids. The V gene end was trimmed by 4 bases and the J gene end by 4 bases; junction bases not matched to a gene: 2. For the CDR3, the DNA is TGTGCCAGCAGTGGGACAGGGCCCACTGAAGCTTTCTTT. It specifies CASSGTGPTEAFF. The full variable domain, in which reference TRBV2 and TRBJ1-1 provide the parts outside the CDR3, is EPEVTQTPSHQVTQMGQEVILRCVPISNHLYFYWYRQILGQKVEFLVSFYNNEISEKSEIFDDQFSVERPDGSNFTLKIRSTKLEDSAMYFCASSGTGPTEAFFGQGTRLTVV.

This clone occurred a few times. The rearrangement joins TRBV28 to TRBJ1-1, with D possibly being TRBD1 (6 bases). The germline gives CDR1 MDHEN, CDR2 SYDVKM. Trimming shortened V by 0 bases and J by 3 bases, and 8 bases separated the two germline ends. This CDR3 spans 14 amino acids. CDR3: CASSLWAGDTEAFF. As DNA, the CDR3 is TGTGCCAGCAGTTTATGGGCAGGGGACACTGAAGCTTTCTTT.

The genes are TRBV5-1 and TRBJ1-2; weak D call: TRBD1 (6 bases). Germline V lookup: CDR1 SGHRS, CDR2 YFSETQ. The CDR3 is made up of 16 amino acids. V lost 0 bases, J lost 5 bases, and 17 bases lay in between. DNA for the CDR3: TGCGCCAGCAGCTTGGGAATTACAGGGAGGGGATATGGCTACACCTTC. It encodes CASSLGITGRGYGYTF. Full variable domain (outside the CDR3, taken from reference TRBV5-1 and TRBJ1-2): KAGVTQTPRYLIKTRGQQVTLSCSPISGHRSVSWYQQTPGQGLQFLFEYFSETQRNKGNFPGRFSGRQFSNSRSEMNVSTLELGDSALYLCASSLGITGRGYGYTFGSGTRLTVV.

The chain is built from TRBV19 and TRBJ2-7; D perhaps matches TRBD1 (6 bases). The length of the CDR3 is 13 residues. Looked up from germline, CDR1 is LNHDA and CDR2 is SQIVND (reference sequence). V was cut by 5 bases and J by 1 base, with 9 bases left in between. CDR3 amino acids: CASSWGPSYEQYF. CDR3 nucleotide sequence: TGTGCCAGTAGTTGGGGGCCTTCCTACGAGCAGTACTTC.

This chain joins TRBV28 and TRBJ2-7; 10 bases agree with TRBD2. The V gene end was trimmed by 2 bases and the J gene end by 5 bases; junction bases not matched to a gene: 3. The V gene's germline CDR1 is MDHEN and CDR2 SYDVKM. The CDR3 has 14 residues. As DNA, the CDR3 is TGTGCCAGCAGTTTACTAGCGGGAGTCGACGAGCAGTACTTC. Translated, it gives CASSLLAGVDEQYF.

In its sample, this clone was seen a few times. V is TRBV10-2 and J is TRBJ1-2; the match to TRBD1 covers 9 bases. This CDR3 is 14 amino acids long. Trimming cost V 6 bases and J 2 bases; bases outside gene matches: 4. Germline CDR1 and CDR2: WSHSY and SAAADI. The CDR3 sequence is CASRPGTGNYGYTF. The CDR3 DNA is TGCGCCAGCAGGCCCGGGACAGGGAACTATGGCTACACCTTC.

The genes are TRBV5-4 and TRBJ1-2, with a tentative D call TRBD1 (6 bases). Trimming stripped 4 bases from V and 4 bases from J, with 17 bases between. Germline V CDR1 and CDR2: SGHNT, YYREEE (reference sequence). This CDR3 is built from 15 residues. The CDR3 coding sequence is TGTGCCAGCAGCCCTAGGACAGAGGGGCTCTATGGCTACACCTTC. Translation gives CASSPRTEGLYGYTF.

The chain joins TRBV28 to TRBJ2-7, with 9 bases aligning to TRBD2. V lost 7 bases and J lost 1; bases outside the gene matches: 8. The germline V gene has CDR1 MDHEN and CDR2 SYDVKM. This CDR3 spans 15 amino acids. The CDR3, as DNA: TGTGCCAGCAATCTTAGCGGGAGTAGGTCCTACGAGCAGTACTTC. Translated: CASNLSGSRSYEQYF.

The chain recombines TRBV27 with TRBJ2-7; 8 bases fit TRBD1. Germline CDR1 and CDR2: MNHEY and SMNVEV (reference sequence). With 4 bases clipped from V and 2 bases from J, the junction kept 7 bases outside the gene matches. There are 15 residues in the CDR3. In nucleotides, the CDR3 is TGTGCCAGCAGTTGGGGACAGGACCTAACCTACGAGCAGTACTTC. Protein sequence: CASSWGQDLTYEQYF.

V usage is TRBV9 and J usage is TRBJ1-1; D may be TRBD1 (6 bases). The germline V gene has CDR1 SGDLS and CDR2 YYNGEE. CDR3 size: 14 residues. V was trimmed by 2 bases and J by 4 bases, leaving 12 bases between them. CDR3 DNA sequence: TGTGCCAGCAGCGTGGGCGAACAGGGCACTGAAGCTTTCTTT. Residues: CASSVGEQGTEAFF.

The CDR3 sequence: CASSPGGREDSPLHF. CDR3 DNA sequence: TGTGCCAGTAGCCCCGGCGGCAGGGAGGATTCACCCCTCCACTTT. The chain links TRBV19 to TRBJ1-6; weak D call: TRBD1 (5 bases). Germline CDR1 is LNHDA and CDR2 is SQIVND (reference sequence). This CDR3 has 15 amino acids. The ends were cut back, 6 bases at V and 8 bases at J, with 17 bases in the middle.

The chain is built from TRBV19 and TRBJ2-7; TRBD2 matches 10 bases. CDR1 and CDR2 from the germline V gene are LNHDA and SQIVND (reference sequence). The CDR3 sequence is 16 residues long. The V segment lost 3 bases and the J segment 7 bases; nucleotides outside the gene matches: 12. The CDR3 reads CASSIPSGRGYWEQYF. For the CDR3, the DNA is TGTGCCAGTAGTATCCCGAGCGGGAGGGGGTATTGGGAGCAGTACTTC.

J is TRBJ1-4 and V is TRBV6-5, with D unclear. Trimming cost V 0 bases and J 6 bases, with 14 bases left between them. The CDR3 has 16 residues. Germline CDR1 and CDR2: MNHEY and SVGAGI. CDR3 DNA sequence: TGTGCCAGCAGTTACTCGAATGGCAGGCGGGATGAAAAACTGTTTTTT. This gives the protein CASSYSNGRRDEKLFF.

The chain is built from TRBV7-3 and TRBJ2-1, with TRBD2 matching 9 bases. With V trimmed by 2 bases and J by 2 bases, 10 bases remained unmatched. Germline CDR1 and CDR2: SGHTA and FQGTGA. This CDR3 has 18 amino acids. The CDR3 sequence: CASSLRGSGRRAYNEQFF. CDR3 DNA: TGTGCCAGCAGCTTACGGGGTAGCGGGAGAAGGGCCTACAATGAGCAGTTCTTC.

The chain joins TRBV19 to TRBJ2-7, with D unclear. Trimming pared 3 bases from V and 0 bases from J, leaving 12 bases between. This CDR3 is 15 amino acids long. Germline CDR1 is LNHDA and CDR2 is SQIVND (reference sequence). The CDR3 sequence: CASSIKSHSSYEQYF. DNA of the CDR3: TGTGCCAGTAGTATTAAGAGCCATAGCTCCTACGAGCAGTACTTC. The variable domain in full, with the rest retrieved from reference TRBV19 and TRBJ2-7, is DGGITQSPKYLFRKEGQNVTLSCEQNLNHDAMYWYRQDPGQGLRLIYYSQIVNDFQKGDIAEGYSVSREKKESFPLTVTSAQKNPTAFYLCASSIKSHSSYEQYFGPGTRLTVT.

This clone was counted a few times. The CDR3 protein is CASSQDAPDPSFTDTQYF. The CDR3 DNA sequence: TGCGCCAGCAGCCAAGACGCCCCGGATCCATCTTTCACAGATACGCAGTATTTT. This chain joins TRBV4-3 and TRBJ2-3; no clear D gene. The CDR3 sequence is 18 residues long. In germline, CDR1 is LGHNA, CDR2 YSLEER. Trimming took off 0 bases at V and 2 bases at J, with 18 bases between the two ends.

The chain uses TRBV7-8 and TRBJ2-5; 12 positions match TRBD2. The CDR3 sequence is 16 residues long. Per germline, CDR1 SGHVS and CDR2 FQNEAQ. Unmatched junction bases numbered 5, after V lost 5 bases and J lost 1 base. Written as DNA, the CDR3 is TGTGCCAGCAGCACCTGGACTAGCGGGACCCAAGAGACCCAGTACTTC. Its translation: CASSTWTSGTQETQYF.

This rearrangement joins TRBV5-1 to TRBJ2-1, with D maybe TRBD2 (6 bases). V was cut by 2 bases and J by 10 bases, with 16 bases left in between. From germline, CDR1 is SGHRS and CDR2 YFSETQ. This CDR3 spans 14 amino acids. CDR3 region: CASSFGGNPTEQFF. CDR3 DNA sequence: TGCGCCAGCAGCTTCGGAGGGAACCCCACGGAGCAGTTCTTC.

The chain joins TRBV6-5 to TRBJ2-2; weak D call: TRBD2 (5 bases). Germline V gene lookup returns CDR1 MNHEY and CDR2 SVGAGI. The CDR3 loop spans 13 amino acids. The ends were cut back, 4 bases at V and 7 bases at J, with 10 bases in the middle. This CDR3 is CASSSPGGGELFF. CDR3 nucleotides: TGTGCCAGCAGTTCCCCAGGAGGCGGGGAGCTGTTTTTT.

This chain links TRBV5-1 with TRBJ2-5; TRBD2 agrees at 8 bases. Germline V CDR1 and CDR2: SGHRS, YFSETQ. The J segment lost 3 bases and the V segment lost 1 base, leaving 8 bases of the junction unmatched. The CDR3 extends over 16 amino acids. The CDR3 loop reads CASSLRTSGAEETQYF. CDR3 coding DNA: TGCGCCAGCAGCTTGAGAACTAGCGGTGCAGAAGAGACCCAGTACTTC.

The rearrangement uses TRBV7-2 and TRBJ2-3; D remains unclear. The germline CDR1 and CDR2 sequences are SGHTA and FQGNSA. V shed 1 base and J shed 6 bases, with 2 bases lying between them. This CDR3 has 11 residues. The CDR3 nucleotides read TGTGCCAGCAGCTTAGTGGATACGCAGTATTTT. As protein: CASSLVDTQYF.

This clone turned up a few times. V and J are TRBV4-3 and TRBJ1-3; D might be TRBD1 (5 bases). The germline gives CDR1 LGHNA, CDR2 YSLEER. The CDR3 is 15 amino acids. The V end was cut by 2 bases, the J end by 2 bases, with 10 bases between. CDR3 protein: CASSQLTGAGNTIYF. The CDR3 DNA reads as TGCGCCAGCAGCCAACTGACGGGGGCTGGAAACACCATATATTTT.